This passage covers 32 T cell receptor beta chains from one sample sequenced in a study of T cells in Graves' hyperthyroidism and ophthalmopathy (dated by TCRdb to the late 2010s). To prepare the library, multiplex PCR was applied. Reads for this sample came from an Illumina HiSeq 2000. The TCR beta CDR3 regions were amplified from RNA transcripts. The first round of RT-PCR for the TCR CDR3 was performed with the HTBI primer set and the Qiagen OneStep RT-PCR kit. Starting from the raw public reads, TCRdb applied fastp trimming at Q25, assembled clones with MiXCR and retained in-frame beta chains. For every CDR3 protein sequence, its rows merge into one entry that carries the most common genes and DNA. Within this sample are about 640,000 distinct CDR3 sequences, with about 20% of them counted one time only. The ten largest clones take up roughly 30% of the sample. The source material was blood. The receptor set was obtained from a man aged 30 to 39 with Graves' ophthalmopathy.

The chain employs TRBV25-1 and TRBJ2-5; 10 bases agree with TRBD2. The CDR3 contains 17 residues. From germline, CDR1 is MGHDK and CDR2 SYGVNS. The trim removed 3 bases at V and 4 bases at J, leaving 11 bases unmatched. The CDR3 DNA reads TGTGCCAGCAGTGATCTGAATAGCGGGAGGAGTGGAGAGACCCAGTACTTC. Protein: CASSDLNSGRSGETQYF.

This clonotype was counted many times. V gene TRBV30 combines with J gene TRBJ2-1; TRBD2 matches at 11 bases. The CDR3 sequence is 14 residues long. Germline V gene lookup returns CDR1 GTSNPN and CDR2 SVGIG (reference sequence). V shed 4 bases, J shed 4 bases, and the junction held 3 bases outside the gene matches. The DNA for the CDR3 is TGTGCCTGGACGCGACTAGCGGGGTACAATGAGCAGTTCTTC. Translation gives CAWTRLAGYNEQFF.

This clonotype was counted a few times. This chain connects TRBV7-9 to TRBJ2-7; 8 nucleotides line up with TRBD1. The CDR3 length is 15 residues. With 5 bases clipped from V and 3 bases from J, the junction kept 9 bases outside the gene matches. The V gene's germline CDR1 is SEHNR and CDR2 FQNEAQ (reference sequence). The DNA of the CDR3 is TGTGCCAGCAGCCGGGAGACAGGGGCCCACTACGAGCAGTACTTC. Translated: CASSRETGAHYEQYF.

This chain links TRBV5-1 with TRBJ2-1; 9 nucleotides line up with TRBD1. This CDR3 contains 14 residues. Germline V lookup: CDR1 SGHRS, CDR2 YFSETQ. J gave up 8 bases and V 4 bases, and 7 bases lay outside the gene matches. This CDR3 is CASSHRGPLDEQFF. Here the CDR3 DNA reads TGCGCCAGCAGCCACAGGGGGCCTTTAGATGAGCAGTTCTTC.

This chain joins TRBV7-9 and TRBJ1-5; possible D gene TRBD1, 5 bases. The CDR3 runs to 14 residues. Germline V gene lookup returns CDR1 SEHNR and CDR2 FQNEAQ (reference sequence). V was cut by 5 bases and J by 7 bases, with 15 bases left in between. This CDR3 reads CASSAPGQWQPQHF. The CDR3 DNA follows: TGTGCCAGCAGCGCGCCGGGGCAGTGGCAGCCCCAGCATTTT.

This clonotype was recorded at least ten times. The chain joins TRBV11-2 to TRBJ1-1; D possibly corresponds to TRBD1 (6 bases). Germline V CDR1 and CDR2: SGHAT, FQNNGV. The V end lost 1 base, the J end lost 0 bases, and 15 bases lay between the germline ends. CDR3 length: 17 amino acids. CDR3 nucleotide sequence: TGTGCCAGCAGCTTAGCCAAGGTGTGGGGGCTGAACACTGAAGCTTTCTTT. The encoded protein is CASSLAKVWGLNTEAFF.

This chain joins TRBV7-9 and TRBJ2-7, with 7 bases aligning to TRBD2. Trimming at V came to 3 bases and at J to 5 bases, leaving 7 bases not matched to a gene. This CDR3 region has 14 residues. CDR1 and CDR2 (germline): SEHNR, FQNEAQ (reference sequence). The CDR3 region has the DNA TGTGCCAGCAGCTTCCAGCGGGAAATAAACGAGCAGTACTTC. This gives the protein CASSFQREINEQYF. The full variable domain, rest sourced from reference TRBV7-9 and TRBJ2-7, is DTGVSQNPRHKITKRGQNVTFRCDPISEHNRLYWYRQTLGQGPEFLTYFQNEAQLEKSRLLSDRFSAERPKGSFSTLEIQRTEQGDSAMYLCASSFQREINEQYFGPGTRLTVT.

This clonotype was recorded at least ten times. V gene TRBV3-1 combines with J gene TRBJ2-3; D gene unclear. CDR1 is LGHDT, CDR2 YNNKEL, per germline (reference sequence). The CDR3 has 12 residues. Trimming removed 1 base from V and 12 bases from J, with 11 bases in between. The CDR3 protein is CASSQADGAQYF. CDR3 nucleotides: TGTGCCAGCAGCCAAGCGGACGGAGCCCAGTATTTT.

This clonotype was counted a few times. This chain connects TRBV20-1 to TRBJ1-3; a weak D match, TRBD1 (6 bases). The germline V and J ends were trimmed by 6 bases and 0 bases, with 12 bases remaining between them. Germline assignment: CDR1 DFQATT and CDR2 SNEGSKA (reference sequence). CDR3 length: 14 residues. In DNA form, the CDR3 reads TGCAGTGCAGCACAACAGGGCTCTGGAAACACCATATATTTT. This gives the protein CSAAQQGSGNTIYF.

A few counts support this clonotype. One end of the junction fails to match germline, which may point to a read error. The rearrangement joins TRBV2 to TRBJ2-7; D call uncertain. This CDR3 contains 12 residues. CDR1 SNHLY and CDR2 FYNNEI come from the germline V gene. CDR3 coding DNA: TGTGCCACCAGTGACCCAGGACGCGAGCAGTACTTC. It translates to CATSDPGREQYF.

This chain connects TRBV7-2 to TRBJ2-2; 12 nucleotides agree with TRBD2. V shed 0 bases, J shed 7 bases, and the junction held 6 bases outside the gene matches. The germline gives CDR1 SGHTA, CDR2 FQGNSA. The CDR3 is 17 amino acids. This CDR3 is CASSLAQLAGGGGELFF. For the CDR3, the DNA is TGTGCCAGCAGCTTAGCGCAACTAGCGGGAGGCGGCGGGGAGCTGTTTTTT.

The sample holds a few counts of this clonotype. The chain joins TRBV27 to TRBJ2-7, with D possibly matching TRBD1 (6 bases). This CDR3 is 14 amino acids long. Germline loops: CDR1 MNHEY, CDR2 SMNVEV (reference sequence). V lost 6 bases to trimming and J lost 3 bases, with 15 bases between them. CDR3 sequence: CASSQTGLYYEQYF. Written as DNA, the CDR3 is TGTGCCAGCAGCCAGACAGGTCTCTACTACGAGCAGTACTTC.

In this sample, this clonotype turned up many times. J is TRBJ1-6 and V is TRBV7-8, with D maybe TRBD1 (5 bases). From germline, CDR1 is SGHVS and CDR2 FQNEAQ. The germline V and J ends were trimmed by 2 bases and 10 bases, with 15 bases remaining between them. This CDR3 is built from 15 residues. The CDR3 protein is CASSLSAGQYSPLHF. The CDR3 DNA follows: TGTGCCAGCAGCTTAAGCGCAGGGCAATACTCACCCCTCCACTTT.

This clonotype was detected only a few times. The gene calls are TRBV29-1 and TRBJ2-6; TRBD1 matches at 7 bases. V was clipped by 7 bases and J by 3 bases; unmatched bases: 3. The CDR3 sequence is 13 residues long. The V gene's germline CDR1 is SQVTM and CDR2 ANQGSEA. This chain's CDR3 is CSATGDGANVLTF. CDR3 coding DNA: TGCAGCGCCACAGGGGATGGGGCCAACGTCCTGACTTTC.

This clonotype has at least ten counts. The genes are TRBV11-2 and TRBJ2-7; TRBD1 is a possible D gene (6 bases). Germline CDR1 SGHAT, CDR2 FQNNGV. The CDR3 length is 14 residues. V gave up 1 base and J gave up 0 bases, with 7 bases separating them. CDR3 region: CASSLGTVSYEQYF. The CDR3 region has the DNA TGTGCCAGCAGCTTAGGGACAGTCTCCTACGAGCAGTACTTC.

CDR3 protein: CASSGPLVGELFF. In DNA form, the CDR3 reads TGTGCGTCGAGCGGGCCCTTAGTCGGGGAGCTGTTTTTT. The gene calls are TRBV6-1 and TRBJ2-2, with D perhaps matching TRBD2 (6 bases). The CDR3 extends over 13 amino acids. Germline-derived CDR1 and CDR2 are MNHNS and SASEGT.

This clonotype appeared a few times. V and J are TRBV30 and TRBJ2-2, with 8 nucleotides matching TRBD2. The length of the CDR3 is 17 residues. V trimming: 6 bases; J trimming: 1 base; junction bases outside the gene matches: 13. Germline-derived CDR1 and CDR2 are GTSNPN and SVGIG (reference sequence). This chain's CDR3 is CACGPLTSGQNTGELFF. CDR3 bases: TGTGCCTGCGGGCCCCTCACTAGCGGCCAGAACACCGGGGAGCTGTTTTTT.

This clonotype was found many times. This chain links TRBV2 with TRBJ1-2; 8 bases map to TRBD1. Germline CDR1 reads SNHLY; CDR2 reads FYNNEI. The CDR3 runs to 16 residues. Trimming took 0 bases from V and 8 from J; bases not matched to a gene: 11. The CDR3 nucleotides are TGTGCCAGCAGTGAAGCGCTAGGGCAGGGGGCAGGAGGCTACACCTTC. Translating it yields CASSEALGQGAGGYTF.

The V gene is TRBV9, the J gene TRBJ1-1, with D unclear. The CDR3 loop spans 16 amino acids. Germline V lookup: CDR1 SGDLS, CDR2 YYNGEE. The V end lost 3 bases, the J end lost 4 bases, and 19 bases lay between the germline ends. CDR3 protein: CASSASLGRTGTEAFF. As DNA, the CDR3 is TGTGCCAGCAGCGCCTCCTTAGGACGTACCGGCACTGAAGCTTTCTTT.

A few counts support this clonotype. This chain uses TRBV27 with TRBJ2-1; 7 positions agree with TRBD2. V dropped 4 bases and J dropped 8; count of bases not matched to a gene: 11. The CDR3 contains 15 residues. The V gene's germline CDR1 is MNHEY and CDR2 SMNVEV (reference sequence). The CDR3 nucleotides read TGTGCCAGCAGTTCCAAGCGGGGAATGGTCGATGAGCAGTTCTTC. Protein product: CASSSKRGMVDEQFF.

The chain has TRBV19 and TRBJ1-5, with D possibly matching TRBD1 (5 bases). Trimming removed 9 bases from V and 4 bases from J, with 19 bases in between. CDR3 length: 15 amino acids. Looked up from germline, CDR1 is LNHDA and CDR2 is SQIVND (reference sequence). CDR3 nucleotides: TGTGCCAGCCAACTGGGCAGGGTTGGGAATCAGCCCCAGCATTTT. Protein product: CASQLGRVGNQPQHF.

The J gene is TRBJ2-7, the V gene TRBV6-1; 8 nucleotides line up with TRBD2. The CDR3 has 15 amino acids. The J segment lost 3 bases and the V segment lost 5 bases, leaving 9 bases of the junction unmatched. CDR1 MNHNS and CDR2 SASEGT come from the germline V gene. CDR3 DNA sequence: TGTGCCAGCAGTCCCCTCGGACTAGCAGGCTACGAGCAGTACTTC. Its protein is CASSPLGLAGYEQYF.

The J gene is TRBJ2-3, the V gene TRBV5-1, with TRBD1 as a possible D gene (6 bases). From germline, CDR1 is SGHRS and CDR2 YFSETQ. V was clipped by 4 bases and J by 2 bases, with 14 bases between them. This CDR3 is 15 amino acids long. The CDR3 here is CASSPHGQNTDTQYF. The DNA for the CDR3 is TGCGCCAGCAGCCCCCATGGACAGAACACAGATACGCAGTATTTT.

This clonotype was observed at least ten times. This chain joins TRBV2 and TRBJ2-1; weak D call: TRBD2 (6 bases). Germline loops: CDR1 SNHLY, CDR2 FYNNEI. V shed 4 bases and J shed 5 bases, with 9 bases lying between them. This CDR3 is built from 13 residues. The CDR3 sequence: CASSVEGHNEQFF. As DNA, the CDR3 is TGTGCCAGCAGTGTGGAGGGGCACAATGAGCAGTTCTTC.

A single count supports this clonotype. The chain employs TRBV9 and TRBJ1-5, with no clear D. The germline V and J ends were trimmed by 4 bases and 5 bases, with 13 bases remaining between them. Looked up from germline, CDR1 is SGDLS and CDR2 is YYNGEE. The CDR3 totals 14 residues. The CDR3 reads CASSLDSMDQPQHF. CDR3 sequence (DNA): TGTGCCAGCAGCCTAGACTCGATGGATCAGCCCCAGCATTTT.

This clonotype was counted between two and nine times. CDR3 sequence (DNA): TGTGCCAGCAGTTTCGTGGAAGGTCAGCCCCAGCATTTT. Protein product: CASSFVEGQPQHF. This chain joins TRBV27 and TRBJ1-5; D remains unclear. This CDR3 has 13 residues. Germline V gene sequence: CDR1 MNHEY, CDR2 SMNVEV (reference sequence). Trimming stripped 3 bases from V and 6 bases from J, with 9 bases between.

The chain carries TRBV25-1 and TRBJ1-4; perhaps TRBD1 as D (6 bases). This CDR3 has 14 residues. Germline CDR1 and CDR2: MGHDK and SYGVNS. Trimming removed 3 bases from V and 7 bases from J, with 12 bases in between. CDR3 region: CASSETGRAEKLFF. CDR3 nucleotides: TGTGCCAGCAGTGAGACAGGTCGTGCTGAAAAACTGTTTTTT.

This clonotype was recorded once. The V gene is TRBV9, the J gene TRBJ2-5, with 7 bases identical to TRBD1. V dropped 0 bases and J dropped 3; count of bases not matched to a gene: 2. The CDR3 contains 14 residues. Germline loops: CDR1 SGDLS, CDR2 YYNGEE. The CDR3 DNA sequence: TGTGCCAGCAGCGTAGCTGGGACAGAAGAGACCCAGTACTTC. As protein: CASSVAGTEETQYF.

V is TRBV27 and J is TRBJ1-2; D may be TRBD1 (5 bases). Per the germline V gene, CDR1 is MNHEY and CDR2 is SMNVEV (reference sequence). This CDR3 comprises 15 residues. V lost 6 bases and J 7 bases, leaving 21 bases between the germline ends. CDR3 sequence (DNA): TGTGCCAGCAGCCCCGACGGAACAGGTCTCCGTGGCTACACCTTC. Protein product: CASSPDGTGLRGYTF.

The rearrangement uses TRBV18 and TRBJ1-1; TRBD1 is a possible D gene (5 bases). Trimming took off 3 bases at V and 7 bases at J, with 18 bases between the two ends. Germline lookup yields CDR1 KGHSH and CDR2 LQKENI. This CDR3 comprises 15 residues. CDR3 sequence: CASSPRRDSIIEAFF. The CDR3 nucleotides read TGTGCCAGCTCACCCCGGAGGGACTCGATTATTGAAGCTTTCTTT.

V and J are TRBV6-1 and TRBJ2-6; unclear D gene. CDR3 length equals 16 residues. V shed 4 bases and J shed 0 bases, with 10 bases lying between them. The germline gives CDR1 MNHNS, CDR2 SASEGT. The CDR3 reads CASSASGSSGANVLTF. Written as DNA, the CDR3 is TGTGCCAGCAGTGCCTCAGGTAGCTCTGGGGCCAACGTCCTGACTTTC.

The J gene is TRBJ2-2, the V gene TRBV24-1, with 8 bases lining up with TRBD2. The CDR3 sequence is 17 residues long. The J segment lost 0 bases and the V segment lost 5 bases, leaving 7 bases of the junction unmatched. Germline loops: CDR1 KGHDR, CDR2 SFDVKD. The CDR3 coding sequence is TGTGCCACCAGTGGTGACGGGAGGGGAGCGAACACCGGGGAGCTGTTTTTT. Translated, it gives CATSGDGRGANTGELFF.